Shown below are 18 T cell receptor beta chains from a single sample sequenced in a study of cytomegalovirus exposure and HLA in healthy donors. Primers for the PCR totalled 60 Vbeta and 13 Jbeta. The method was immunoSEQ multiplex PCR; TCRdb's version includes in-frame clones alone and lacks a portion of them. This sample has under 150,000 clones, with 75% to 85% found just once. Material for sequencing was PBMCs. The receptors shown here come from a man between 50 and 59 years old in good health and CMV-seronegative.

This chain links TRBV6-5 with TRBJ2-7; TRBD1 matches 7 bases. CDR1 MNHEY and CDR2 SVGAGI come from the germline V gene. The CDR3 extends over 14 amino acids. Trimming at V came to 6 bases and at J to 7 bases, leaving 12 bases not matched to a gene. For the CDR3, the DNA is TGTGCCAGCAGGTCTATCACAGGGGAAAGGGAGCAGTACTTC. Its translation: CASRSITGEREQYF.

This clone has just a few counts. The chain recombines TRBV4-3 with TRBJ2-3; a possible D gene is TRBD2 (6 bases). The V and J ends lost 4 bases and 2 bases respectively, with 13 bases between them. The germline V gene encodes CDR1 LGHNA and CDR2 YSLEER. CDR3 size: 15 residues. The CDR3 DNA reads as TGCGCCAGCAGCCGTTCTTGGGACTTCACAGATACGCAGTATTTT. Protein sequence: CASSRSWDFTDTQYF.

This chain joins TRBV5-1 and TRBJ1-2; a possible D gene is TRBD1 (6 bases). The CDR3 length is 15 residues. The germline gives CDR1 SGHRS, CDR2 YFSETQ. The V and J ends lost 0 bases and 3 bases respectively, with 12 bases between them. DNA for the CDR3: TGCGCCAGCAGCTTGGAGGGGGGGTATGACTATGGCTACACCTTC. This translates into CASSLEGGYDYGYTF.

This clone was detected once. The chain links TRBV4-2 to TRBJ2-6; possible D gene TRBD1, 6 bases. V shed 5 bases and J shed 0 bases, with 20 bases lying between them. The CDR3 consists of 19 residues. Germline loops: CDR1 LGHNA, CDR2 YNFKEQ. The DNA of the CDR3 is TGTGCCAGCAGCGAATTAACAACAGGGTGGGACTCTGGGGCCAACGTCCTGACTTTC. Translating it yields CASSELTTGWDSGANVLTF.

The chain couples TRBV7-6 to TRBJ2-1; 10 positions match TRBD2. This CDR3 has 16 residues. The germline CDR1 and CDR2 sequences are SGHVS and FNYEAQ. V lost 5 bases to trimming and J lost 2 bases; unmatched junction nucleotides: 6. This CDR3 reads CASSHAAGGPYNEQFF. The CDR3 region has the DNA TGTGCCAGCAGCCACGCAGCGGGGGGGCCCTACAATGAGCAGTTCTTC.

The chain is built from TRBV19 and TRBJ2-7; 7 bases agree with TRBD2. V shed 1 base, J shed 6 bases, and the junction held 9 bases outside the gene matches. Germline V lookup: CDR1 LNHDA, CDR2 SQIVND (reference sequence). CDR3 size: 15 residues. This chain's CDR3 is CASSIGVRGTGEQYF. DNA of the CDR3: TGTGCCAGTAGTATAGGAGTGCGGGGGACGGGCGAGCAGTACTTC.

The chain combines TRBV27 with TRBJ1-1, with D hard to call. CDR3 length: 17 amino acids. CDR1 is MNHEY and CDR2 is SMNVEV in the germline V gene (reference sequence). V lost 6 bases and J lost 1, with 21 bases in between. CDR3 sequence (DNA): TGTGCCAGCAGCCCAAGTCCGAGCCAGCAGGCGAACACTGAAGCTTTCTTT. This codes for CASSPSPSQQANTEAFF.

On this clone itself: Other DNA sequences within the sample encode an identical CDR3. J is TRBJ2-7 and V is TRBV4-1, with 7 positions matching TRBD1. Germline CDR1 MGHRA, CDR2 YSYEKL. The CDR3 extends over 14 amino acids. V trimming: 8 bases; J trimming: 1 base; junction bases outside the gene matches: 8. In nucleotides, the CDR3 is TGCGCCAGCGCAAGGATGGGACAGTCCTACGAGCAGTACTTC. It codes for CASARMGQSYEQYF.

This chain joins TRBV7-2 and TRBJ2-1; the D is unclear. The CDR3 consists of 13 residues. Germline V gives CDR1 SGHTA, CDR2 FQGNSA. Trimming removed 1 base from V and 4 bases from J, with 5 bases in between. CDR3 DNA: TGTGCCAGCAGCTTAGACGGTTACAATGAGCAGTTCTTC. This gives the protein CASSLDGYNEQFF.

The rearrangement links TRBV6-5 to TRBJ1-4; 9 bases agree with TRBD1. The germline V gene encodes CDR1 MNHEY and CDR2 SVGAGI. V shed 6 bases and J 4 bases; nucleotides not matched to a gene: 3. The CDR3 is 14 residues long. In nucleotides, the CDR3 is TGTGCCAGCAGACCGACAGGGGGTAATGAAAAACTGTTTTTT. Encoded protein: CASRPTGGNEKLFF.

The V gene is TRBV13, the J gene TRBJ2-3; D is possibly TRBD1 (6 bases). Germline-derived CDR1 and CDR2 are PRHDT and FYEKMQ (reference sequence). The CDR3 sequence is 16 residues long. Trimming took off 4 bases at V and 10 bases at J, with 24 bases between the two ends. This CDR3 reads CASSYPGRHVSGAQYF. The DNA for the CDR3 is TGTGCCAGCAGCTACCCCGGACGGCACGTGTCAGGGGCGCAGTATTTT.

V gene TRBV5-1 combines with J gene TRBJ2-7; D is ambiguous. Deletions cut 0 bases from V and 6 bases from J, with 10 bases between. The CDR3 has 13 amino acids. CDR1 SGHRS and CDR2 YFSETQ come from the germline V gene. As DNA, the CDR3 is TGCGCCAGCAGCTTGGAGCTAGATCTCGAGCAGTACTTC. Translating gives CASSLELDLEQYF.

V and J are TRBV7-2 and TRBJ2-1; 11 positions agree with TRBD2. Germline trimming cut 5 bases from V and 7 bases from J; bases unmatched to any gene: 16. Germline CDR1 and CDR2: SGHTA and FQGNSA. There are 18 residues in the CDR3. The CDR3 DNA sequence: TGTGCCAGCAGCCAATTTCAGATAGCGGGGGGGCCGGAAAATGAGCAGTTCTTC. Translated: CASSQFQIAGGPENEQFF.

The V call is TRBV13, the J call TRBJ1-4, with D possibly matching TRBD1 (6 bases). Germline V CDR1 and CDR2: PRHDT, FYEKMQ (reference sequence). This CDR3 is built from 14 residues. The V and J ends lost 8 bases and 3 bases respectively, with 13 bases between them. The CDR3 is CASRQALANEKLFF. The CDR3 DNA follows: TGTGCCAGCCGACAGGCTCTTGCTAATGAAAAACTGTTTTTT. Filled out from reference TRBV13 and TRBJ1-4, the complete variable domain reads AAGVIQSPRHLIKEKRETATLKCYPIPRHDTVYWYQQGPGQDPQFLISFYEKMQSDKGSIPDRFSAQQFSDYHSELNMSSLELGDSALYFCASRQALANEKLFFGSGTQLSVL.

V is TRBV30 and J is TRBJ1-2, with 9 nucleotides matching TRBD1. The CDR3 extends over 14 amino acids. Germline V lookup: CDR1 GTSNPN, CDR2 SVGIG (reference sequence). V lost 3 bases to trimming and J lost 6 bases; unmatched junction nucleotides: 8. CDR3 in DNA: TGTGCCTGGAGCCCTACAGGGGGCCCGGATGGCTACACCTTC. This sequence encodes CAWSPTGGPDGYTF.

On this clone: The junction differs from germline at one of its ends, possibly a read error. V gene TRBV7-2 combines with J gene TRBJ1-2; D is possibly TRBD1 (6 bases). This CDR3 is 12 amino acids long. Germline-derived CDR1 and CDR2 are SGHTA and FQGNSA. CDR3 DNA sequence: TGTGCCAGCAGCTTCACCCGGGACAAGTCGTTATTC. It translates to CASSFTRDKSLF.

As DNA, the CDR3 is TGTGCCAGCTCTCTACAGGGGGGCAATCAGCCCCAGCATTTT. Encoded protein: CASSLQGGNQPQHF. The chain recombines TRBV18 with TRBJ1-5, with 8 bases that match TRBD1. Trimming took 6 bases from V and 2 from J; bases not matched to a gene: 3. Germline V gene sequence: CDR1 KGHSH, CDR2 LQKENI. The CDR3 length is 14 residues.

This clone was seen a handful of times. This rearrangement joins TRBV27 to TRBJ2-3; 13 positions match TRBD2. CDR1 and CDR2 from the germline V gene are MNHEY and SMNVEV (reference sequence). V lost 10 bases, J lost 1 base, and 5 bases stayed unmatched. This CDR3 is 15 amino acids long. CDR3 protein: CATSGLAGGTDTQYF. The CDR3 coding sequence is TGTGCCACCTCCGGACTAGCGGGGGGCACAGATACGCAGTATTTT.